This T cell receptor (beta chain) derives from a study of T cells in Graves' hyperthyroidism and ophthalmopathy. Findings and limits, study-wide: It was a median about 7.1 months before onset that the model predicted ophthalmopathy. Blood shared most expanded thyroid clonotypes above 0.001.

Uncontrolled infection, other autoimmune disease, pregnancy and lactation each barred patients from inclusion. Fresh peripheral blood, 9.5 to 10 ml of it, supplied the PBMCs. What was amplified from RNA transcripts were TCR beta CDR3 regions. The TCR CDR3 was amplified in a first-round RT-PCR using the HTBI primer set. In TCRdb, the multiplex PCR reads were re-called with MiXCR into one record per CDR3 protein. The table shows hundreds of thousands of distinct CDR3 sequences, with around an eighth occurring only once. This clonotype has a handful of counts. Its antigen is still unknown. Per germline, CDR1 LNHNV and CDR2 YYDKDF (reference sequence). The length of the CDR3 is 14 residues. The germline V and J ends were trimmed by 2 bases and 2 bases, with 9 bases remaining between them.

The source material was blood. V gene TRBV15 combines with J gene TRBJ1-2; a possible D gene is TRBD1 (6 bases). This sequence originates from a man aged 45-65 years with Graves' ophthalmopathy. CDR3 bases: TGTGCCACCAGCAGACAGGGGTCCAACTATGGCTACACCTTC. This sequence encodes CATSRQGSNYGYTF.